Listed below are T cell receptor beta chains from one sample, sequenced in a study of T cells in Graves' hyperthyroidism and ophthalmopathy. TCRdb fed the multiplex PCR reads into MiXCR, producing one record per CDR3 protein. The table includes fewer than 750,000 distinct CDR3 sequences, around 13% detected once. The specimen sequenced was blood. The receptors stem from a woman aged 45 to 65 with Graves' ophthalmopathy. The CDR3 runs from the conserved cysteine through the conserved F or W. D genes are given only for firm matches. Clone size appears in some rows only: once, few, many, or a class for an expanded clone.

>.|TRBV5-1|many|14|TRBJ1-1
TGCGCCAGCAGCTTGGGGGGTTCAGGGGCTGAAGCTTTCTTT
CASSLGGSGAEAFF
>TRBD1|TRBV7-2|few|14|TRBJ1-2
TGTGCCAGCAGCTCACAGGGGGGGGACTATGGCTACACCTTC
CASSSQGGDYGYTF
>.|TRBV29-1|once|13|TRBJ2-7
TGCAGCGTTGAGGGCGGGGGCCCCTACGAGCAGTACTTC
CSVEGGGPYEQYF
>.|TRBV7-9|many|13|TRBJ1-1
TGTGCCAGCAGCACGACAGTTAGCACTGAAGCTTTCTTT
CASSTTVSTEAFF
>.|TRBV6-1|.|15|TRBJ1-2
TGTGTCAGCATCCTATCGGCCCTATCCCACTATGGCTACACCTTC
CVSILSALSHYGYTF
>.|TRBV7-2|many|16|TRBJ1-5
TGTGCCAGCAGCTCCCATCTAGACAGGCGCAATCAGCCCCAGCATTTT
CASSSHLDRRNQPQHF
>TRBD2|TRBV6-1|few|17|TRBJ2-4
TGTGCCAGCAGCCCCGAGCTAGCGGGAGGGTCCAAAAACATTCAGTACTTC
CASSPELAGGSKNIQYF
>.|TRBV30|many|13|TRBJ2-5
TGTGCCTGGAGTGGACTGGGGCAAGAGACCCAGTACTTC
CAWSGLGQETQYF
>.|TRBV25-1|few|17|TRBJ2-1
TGTGCCAGCAGTGAATATGTCTTTGAAGACTCCTACAATGAGCAGTTCTTC
CASSEYVFEDSYNEQFF
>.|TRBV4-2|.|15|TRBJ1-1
TGTGCCAGCAGCCAAGATTCCAGGTCCAACACTGAAGCTTTCTTT
CASSQDSRSNTEAFF
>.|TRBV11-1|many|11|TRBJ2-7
TGTGCCAGCAGACTGGGAGCTGTGCAGTACTTC
CASRLGAVQYF
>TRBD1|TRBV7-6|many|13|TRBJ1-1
TGTGCCAGCAGCTCGACAGGGACCACTGAAGCTTTCTTT
CASSSTGTTEAFF
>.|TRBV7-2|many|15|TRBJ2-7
TGTGCCAGCAGCTTAGTGAGGGATGGCTCCTACGAGCAGTACTTC
CASSLVRDGSYEQYF
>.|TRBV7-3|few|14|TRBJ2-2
TGTGCCAGCAGCTTCATTGTGGGCTCCGGGGAGCTGTTTTTT
CASSFIVGSGELFF
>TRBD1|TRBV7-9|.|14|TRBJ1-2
TGTGCCAGCAGGCCCCAAACAGGGGACTATGGCTACACCTTC
CASRPQTGDYGYTF
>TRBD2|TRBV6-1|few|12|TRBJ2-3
TGTGCCACCCAAGCGGGAGCGTTTGCGCAGTATTTT
CATQAGAFAQYF
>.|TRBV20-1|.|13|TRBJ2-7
TGCAGTGCTAGCGTCCAGGCTCCCTACGAGCAGTACTTC
CSASVQAPYEQYF
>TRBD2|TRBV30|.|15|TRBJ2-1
TGTGCCTGGAGTTCGGGACTAGCGGGAGGGAATGAGCAGTTCTTC
CAWSSGLAGGNEQFF
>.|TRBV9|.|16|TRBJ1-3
TGTGCCAGCAGCGCGCTGTTGGGGACATTCGGAAACACCATATATTTT
CASSALLGTFGNTIYF
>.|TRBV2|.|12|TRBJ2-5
TGTGCCGAAGATATAGCCCCAGAGACCCAGTACTTC
CAEDIAPETQYF
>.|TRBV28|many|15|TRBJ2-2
TGTGCCAGCAAGGTGCCAGGGGGGGGACCCGGGGAGCTGTTTTTT
CASKVPGGGPGELFF
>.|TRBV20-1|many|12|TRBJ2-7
TGCAGTGCTCGGACGGCCTCCTACGAGCAGTACTTC
CSARTASYEQYF
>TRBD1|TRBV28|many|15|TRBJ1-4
TGTGCCAGCAGACTACAGGGGGCGCCTGTGGAAAAACTGTTTTTT
CASRLQGAPVEKLFF
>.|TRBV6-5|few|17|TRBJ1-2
TGTGCCAGCAGTTACTCGTCCAGGGAGTTGAAGGGAGGTGGCTACACCTTC
CASSYSSRELKGGGYTF
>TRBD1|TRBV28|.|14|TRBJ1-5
TGTGCCAGCAGTGTTCCGGGACAGGGGGCTCCCCAGCATTTT
CASSVPGQGAPQHF
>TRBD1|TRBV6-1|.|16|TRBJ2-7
TGTGCCAGCAGTGACTCCGGGACAGGGGTATCCTACGAGCAGTACTTC
CASSDSGTGVSYEQYF
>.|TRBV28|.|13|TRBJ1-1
TGTGCCAGCAGTCCTCGTGGTATCAGTGAAGCTTTCTTT
CASSPRGISEAFF
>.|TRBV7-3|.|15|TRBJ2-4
TGTGCCAGCAGCCCGGAGGCGATGGCCAAAAACATTCAGTACTTC
CASSPEAMAKNIQYF
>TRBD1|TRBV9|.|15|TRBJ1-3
TGTGCCAGCAGCGCCGGGACAGACTCTGGAAACACCATATATTTT
CASSAGTDSGNTIYF
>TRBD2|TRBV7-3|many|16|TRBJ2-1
TGTGCCAGCAGCTTAGAGGGGACTAGCGGGAGTGCTGAGCAGTTCTTC
CASSLEGTSGSAEQFF
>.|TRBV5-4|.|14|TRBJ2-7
TGTGCCAGCAGCTTGGGGACTACCAAGTACGAGCAGTACTTC
CASSLGTTKYEQYF
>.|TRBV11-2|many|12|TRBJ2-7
TGTGCCAGCAGCTTTTACGGAGGCGAGCAGTACTTC
CASSFYGGEQYF
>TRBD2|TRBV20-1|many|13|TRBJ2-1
TGCAGTGAACGACTAGCGGGGTACAATGAGCAGTTCTTC
CSERLAGYNEQFF
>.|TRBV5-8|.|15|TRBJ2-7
TGTGCCAGCAGCTTGGGGCTAGCGCGATCCTACGAGCAGTACTTC
CASSLGLARSYEQYF
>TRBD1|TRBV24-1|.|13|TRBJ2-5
TGTGCCACCAGCCTTGACAGGGCAGAGACCCAGTACTTC
CATSLDRAETQYF
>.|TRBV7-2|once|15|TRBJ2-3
TGTGCCAGCAGCTTAGTCAGGCAGCCGGCAGATACGCAGTATTTT
CASSLVRQPADTQYF
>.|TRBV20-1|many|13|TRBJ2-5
TGCAGAGCCCATGGGGACACCCAAGAGACCCAGTACTTC
CRAHGDTQETQYF
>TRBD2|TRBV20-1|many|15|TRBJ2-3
TGCAGTGCCGACCAGCGGGAGACTAGCACAGATACGCAGTATTTT
CSADQRETSTDTQYF